What follows are 10 T cell receptor beta chains derived from one specimen sequenced in a study of identical twins. Via MiXCR, TCRdb re-called the 5' RACE reads, giving one row per CDR3 protein. The sample carries approximately 590,000 distinct CDR3 sequences, more than 9% recorded once. The sample was also reused in another study, on yellow fever vaccine responses in identical twins.

The sequencing input was PBMCs. Every receptor here comes from a woman aged 18-29 years in good health.

This clonotype was counted many times. This rearrangement joins TRBV10-3 to TRBJ2-2; 9 nucleotides line up with TRBD2. Germline CDR1 and CDR2: ENHRY and SYGVKD. CDR3 length: 17 amino acids. Losses at the gene ends were 6 bases for V and 0 bases for J; bases not matched to a gene: 8. The CDR3 DNA reads as TGTGCCATCAGACTGACTAGCGGAGACTCGAACACCGGGGAGCTGTTTTTT. The encoded protein is CAIRLTSGDSNTGELFF.

The chain joins TRBV7-2 to TRBJ2-5; D unclear. The CDR3 extends over 15 amino acids. The germline V and J ends were trimmed by 2 bases and 2 bases, with 12 bases remaining between them. Germline V gives CDR1 SGHTA, CDR2 FQGNSA. The CDR3 nucleotides read TGTGCCAGCAGCTTATTGTCCTTCCGACAAGAGACCCAGTACTTC. It codes for CASSLLSFRQETQYF. Supplemented by reference TRBV7-2 and TRBJ2-5, the full variable domain reads GAGVSQSPSNKVTEKGKDVELRCDPISGHTALYWYRQSLGQGLEFLIYFQGNSAPDKSGLPSDRFSAERTGGSVSTLTIQRTQQEDSAVYLCASSLLSFRQETQYFGPGTRLLVL.

At least ten counts were recorded for this clonotype. The genes are TRBV10-1 and TRBJ2-2; the D is unclear. The V end was cut by 2 bases, the J end by 5 bases, with 6 bases between. CDR1 and CDR2 (germline): WNHNN, SYGVQD (reference sequence). The CDR3 is 13 residues long. The DNA of the CDR3 is TGCGCCAGCAGTGAGATCGGAACCGGGGAGCTGTTTTTT. Translated: CASSEIGTGELFF.

The chain uses TRBV12-3 or TRBV12-4 and TRBJ2-3; 12 nucleotides align to TRBD2. This CDR3 comprises 18 residues. V gave up 6 bases and J gave up 0 bases; unmatched junction bases: 10. In nucleotides, the CDR3 is TGTGCCAGCAGCCCACCCCTCGGGACTAGCGGGAGCACAGATACGCAGTATTTT. Its translation is CASSPPLGTSGSTDTQYF.

The chain links TRBV7-8 to TRBJ2-5, with 8 bases that match TRBD2. Germline V gives CDR1 SGHVS, CDR2 FQNEAQ. J lost 1 base, V lost 4 bases, and 8 bases had no gene match. The CDR3 contains 16 residues. CDR3 sequence reads: CASSSWESGGQETQYF. The CDR3 DNA is TGTGCCAGCAGCTCCTGGGAGAGCGGGGGCCAAGAGACCCAGTACTTC.

This clonotype turned up a few times. The V gene is TRBV20-1, the J gene TRBJ2-3; D is perhaps TRBD1 (5 bases). Trimming took 6 bases from V and 1 from J, leaving 11 bases between them. The germline V gene encodes CDR1 DFQATT and CDR2 SNEGSKA (reference sequence). The CDR3 covers 13 residues. The CDR3 coding sequence is TGCAGTGCCCTCAGGGTTGGCACAGATACGCAGTATTTT. Its translation is CSALRVGTDTQYF.

J is TRBJ2-2 and V is TRBV7-3, with D possibly TRBD1 on 6 matching bases. Germline loops: CDR1 SGHTA, CDR2 FQGTGA. The CDR3 loop spans 14 amino acids. The V gene lost 5 bases and the J gene lost 5 bases, with 12 bases spanning the gap. The CDR3 DNA reads as TGTGCCAGCAGCACCGACAGGCGAACCGGGGAGCTGTTTTTT. Translating it yields CASSTDRRTGELFF.

This clonotype turned up a few times. The chain links TRBV11-2 to TRBJ2-3; D uncertain. The germline V gene encodes CDR1 SGHAT and CDR2 FQNNGV. Trimming removed 2 bases from V and 2 bases from J, with 17 bases in between. CDR3 length: 17 amino acids. CDR3 bases: TGTGCCAGCAGCTTACTCGCGTCTACCTATTACACAGATACGCAGTATTTT. The encoded protein is CASSLLASTYYTDTQYF.

In this sample, this clonotype turned up many times. The chain uses TRBV28 and TRBJ1-1; D gene ambiguous. V lost 3 bases and J lost 3, with 8 bases in between. Germline values: CDR1 MDHEN, CDR2 SYDVKM. This CDR3 contains 13 residues. CDR3 DNA sequence: TGTGCCAGCAGTTTTCAGGTGGACACTGAAGCTTTCTTT. It yields the protein CASSFQVDTEAFF.

This clonotype has just a few counts. The V gene is TRBV29-1, the J gene TRBJ2-1; possibly TRBD1 or TRBD2 for D (5 bases each). The V gene lost 4 bases and the J gene lost 0 bases, with 19 bases spanning the gap. CDR1 and CDR2 (germline): SQVTM, ANQGSEA. This CDR3 is 17 amino acids long. DNA of the CDR3: TGCAGCGTTGTGATTTCTGTAGGGGAGAGCTCCTACAATGAGCAGTTCTTC. This translates into CSVVISVGESSYNEQFF.